This is a list of T cell receptor beta chains from one sample in a study of blood T cell repertoires in COVID-19. Data came from immunoSEQ multiplex PCR; TCRdb stores just in-frame clones and leaves some out. The data show around 240,000 clones, roughly 88% seen once. Material: PBMCs or T cells enriched from blood (not recorded which). These receptors were taken from a woman aged 45-65 years who had recovered from COVID-19. Each CDR3 is given with its conserved first and last residue. Fields, in order: J gene, D gene, clone size, V gene, CDR3 DNA, CDR3 protein. D genes are given only for firm matches. Clone size is not always given. Where it is, it says once, few, many or a class for expanded clones.

j_gene: TRBJ1-2; d_gene: NA; abundance: NA; v_gene: TRBV28; CDR3nt: TGTGCCAGCAGTTTATGGGGGGGTGCTGGGGGCTACACCTTC; CDR3aa: CASSLWGGAGGYTF
j_gene: TRBJ2-2; d_gene: NA; abundance: NA; v_gene: TRBV5-4; CDR3nt: TGTGCCAGCAGCGTGACTAGTTCCCCCGGGGAGCTGTTTTTT; CDR3aa: CASSVTSSPGELFF
j_gene: TRBJ2-3; d_gene: TRBD2; abundance: NA; v_gene: TRBV3-1/TRBV3-2; CDR3nt: TGTGCCAGCAGCCAAGATGGATACGGGACCCGAGCGGGGGATACGCAGTATTTT; CDR3aa: CASSQDGYGTRAGDTQYF
j_gene: TRBJ2-1; d_gene: TRBD2; abundance: NA; v_gene: TRBV28; CDR3nt: TGTGCCAGCAGGAGGACTAGCCCCGGCGGTGAGCAGTTCTTC; CDR3aa: CASRRTSPGGEQFF
j_gene: TRBJ2-1; d_gene: NA; abundance: few; v_gene: TRBV5-6; CDR3nt: TGTGCCAGCAGCTTTAGCCTTTCAAGCTCCTACAATGAGCAGTTCTTC; CDR3aa: CASSFSLSSSYNEQFF
j_gene: TRBJ1-1; d_gene: NA; abundance: NA; v_gene: TRBV6-1; CDR3nt: TGTGCCAGCAGTGAAGCGCGGGAGACTGAAGCTTTCTTT; CDR3aa: CASSEARETEAFF
j_gene: TRBJ2-6; d_gene: TRBD1; abundance: once; v_gene: TRBV7-6; CDR3nt: TGTGCCAGCGGTAGGACAGGGGGTTCTGGGGCCAACGTCCTGACTTTC; CDR3aa: CASGRTGGSGANVLTF
j_gene: TRBJ2-5; d_gene: TRBD1; abundance: NA; v_gene: TRBV5-4; CDR3nt: TGTGCCAGCAGCTTGGTGGCAGGGGGTAAGGAGACCCAGTACTTC; CDR3aa: CASSLVAGGKETQYF
j_gene: TRBJ1-2; d_gene: TRBD1; abundance: NA; v_gene: TRBV29-1; CDR3nt: TGCAGCGTCGTAAAAGGGGGCGCTGCTAACTATGGCTACACCTTC; CDR3aa: CSVVKGGAANYGYTF
j_gene: TRBJ1-1; d_gene: NA; abundance: NA; v_gene: TRBV4-2; CDR3nt: TGTGCCAGCAGGCCCCCCGAGAGGGCGTGGACTGAAGCTTTCTTT; CDR3aa: CASRPPERAWTEAFF
j_gene: TRBJ1-2; d_gene: TRBD1; abundance: few; v_gene: TRBV25-1; CDR3nt: TGTGCCAGCAGTCAAGGACAGGGCTATGGCTACACCTTC; CDR3aa: CASSQGQGYGYTF
j_gene: TRBJ1-1; d_gene: NA; abundance: NA; v_gene: TRBV12-3/TRBV12-4; CDR3nt: TGTGCCAGCAGTTTTGGGGGGACTGAAGCTTTCTTT; CDR3aa: CASSFGGTEAFF
j_gene: TRBJ2-2; d_gene: TRBD2; abundance: NA; v_gene: TRBV30; CDR3nt: TGTGCCTGGAATCCTAGCGGGATGGCCACCGGGGAGCTGTTTTTT; CDR3aa: CAWNPSGMATGELFF
j_gene: TRBJ1-5; d_gene: TRBD1; abundance: NA; v_gene: TRBV19; CDR3nt: TGTGCCAGTAGTCAAGACAGGGCCCTTAGCAATCAGCCCCAGCATTTT; CDR3aa: CASSQDRALSNQPQHF
j_gene: TRBJ2-2; d_gene: NA; abundance: NA; v_gene: TRBV5-4; CDR3nt: TGTGCCAGCAGCACTCCAGGGGCGGGAGCCGGGGAGCTGTTTTTT; CDR3aa: CASSTPGAGAGELFF
j_gene: TRBJ1-1; d_gene: NA; abundance: once; v_gene: TRBV6-5; CDR3nt: TGTGCCAGCAGTTACGCGAGGCAGACTGAAGCTTTCTTT; CDR3aa: CASSYARQTEAFF
j_gene: TRBJ1-2; d_gene: TRBD1; abundance: NA; v_gene: TRBV10-3; CDR3nt: TGTGCCATCAGTGGCTGGACAGGACCTAACTATGGCTACACCTTC; CDR3aa: CAISGWTGPNYGYTF
j_gene: TRBJ2-7; d_gene: TRBD2; abundance: NA; v_gene: TRBV27; CDR3nt: TGTGCCAGCAGGTACACTAGCGGGGGGGGATACGAGCAGTACTTC; CDR3aa: CASRYTSGGGYEQYF
j_gene: TRBJ1-5; d_gene: NA; abundance: NA; v_gene: TRBV28; CDR3nt: TGTGCCAGCAGTTTAGCGGGGAATCAGCCCCAGCATTTT; CDR3aa: CASSLAGNQPQHF
j_gene: TRBJ2-3; d_gene: NA; abundance: NA; v_gene: TRBV3-1/TRBV3-2; CDR3nt: TGTGCCAGCAGCCAGGAGGACAGCACAGATACGCAGTATTTT; CDR3aa: CASSQEDSTDTQYF
j_gene: TRBJ1-2; d_gene: NA; abundance: NA; v_gene: TRBV11-1; CDR3nt: TGTGCCAGCAGCCCCTCAGGGGACGGCTACACCTTC; CDR3aa: CASSPSGDGYTF
j_gene: TRBJ1-4; d_gene: NA; abundance: NA; v_gene: TRBV28; CDR3nt: TGTGCCAGCAGTTGGCACGGAGCAGCAACTAATGAAAAACTGTTTTTT; CDR3aa: CASSWHGAATNEKLFF
j_gene: TRBJ1-2; d_gene: NA; abundance: once; v_gene: TRBV28; CDR3nt: TGTGCCAGCAGTTCGGAGGGGTCTGGGGACTATGGCTACACCTTC; CDR3aa: CASSSEGSGDYGYTF
j_gene: TRBJ1-5; d_gene: NA; abundance: NA; v_gene: TRBV5-1; CDR3nt: TGCGCCAGCAGCCCCAGTGGACCAGGGGGCAATCAGCCCCAGCATTTT; CDR3aa: CASSPSGPGGNQPQHF
j_gene: TRBJ1-2; d_gene: NA; abundance: NA; v_gene: TRBV6-5; CDR3nt: TGTGCCAGCAGCAACCCCGGGAACAACTATGGCTACACCTTC; CDR3aa: CASSNPGNNYGYTF
j_gene: TRBJ1-3; d_gene: NA; abundance: NA; v_gene: TRBV15; CDR3nt: TGTGCCACCAGCAGAGATCGGGGACACTCTGGAAACACCATATATTTT; CDR3aa: CATSRDRGHSGNTIYF
j_gene: TRBJ2-7; d_gene: NA; abundance: once; v_gene: TRBV10-2; CDR3nt: TGCGCCAGCAGTGAGGCCTCTAGCTCCTACGAGCAGTACTTC; CDR3aa: CASSEASSSYEQYF
j_gene: TRBJ1-1; d_gene: TRBD1; abundance: NA; v_gene: TRBV19; CDR3nt: TGTGCCAGTAGTTGGGACAGGGGGCTGACCACTGAAGCTTTCTTT; CDR3aa: CASSWDRGLTTEAFF
j_gene: TRBJ2-2; d_gene: TRBD2; abundance: NA; v_gene: TRBV6-1; CDR3nt: TGTGCCAGCAGTGAAGTGGCGGGAGGGACCACCGGGGAGCTGTTTTTT; CDR3aa: CASSEVAGGTTGELFF
j_gene: TRBJ1-5; d_gene: TRBD1; abundance: NA; v_gene: TRBV28; CDR3nt: TGTGCCAGCAGTTTACTTACAGGGGTCCATAGCAATCAGCCCCAGCATTTT; CDR3aa: CASSLLTGVHSNQPQHF
j_gene: TRBJ1-5; d_gene: NA; abundance: once; v_gene: TRBV5-1; CDR3nt: TGCGCCAGCAGCTTGTTGGGGCATCAGCCCCAGCATTTT; CDR3aa: CASSLLGHQPQHF
j_gene: TRBJ2-3; d_gene: TRBD2; abundance: NA; v_gene: TRBV5-1; CDR3nt: TGCGCCAGCAGCTTGGCAAGTAGGACTAGCGGGAGAGATACGCAGTATTTT; CDR3aa: CASSLASRTSGRDTQYF
j_gene: TRBJ1-6; d_gene: NA; abundance: NA; v_gene: TRBV19; CDR3nt: TGTGCCAGTACTTCACGGACCGCGGGTTTGTCCCTCCACTTT; CDR3aa: CASTSRTAGLSLHF
j_gene: TRBJ1-1; d_gene: TRBD1; abundance: NA; v_gene: TRBV28; CDR3nt: TGTGCCAGCAGTCGACAGGGGACATACACTGAAGCTTTCTTT; CDR3aa: CASSRQGTYTEAFF
j_gene: TRBJ1-3; d_gene: NA; abundance: few; v_gene: TRBV28; CDR3nt: TGTGCCAGCAGTCCGATCCTGGGCCCTGGAAACACCATATATTTT; CDR3aa: CASSPILGPGNTIYF
j_gene: TRBJ2-1; d_gene: TRBD2; abundance: NA; v_gene: TRBV3-1/TRBV3-2; CDR3nt: TGTGCCAGCAGCCAATTTTGGGCTAGCGGGAGCTCGGATGGTGAGCAGTTCTTC; CDR3aa: CASSQFWASGSSDGEQFF
j_gene: TRBJ1-1; d_gene: TRBD1; abundance: NA; v_gene: TRBV4-1; CDR3nt: TGCGCCAGCAGCGCCCGACAGGGGAGGTCGACTGAAGCTTTCTTT; CDR3aa: CASSARQGRSTEAFF
j_gene: TRBJ1-4; d_gene: TRBD1; abundance: NA; v_gene: TRBV28; CDR3nt: TGTGCCAGCAGTCAACAGGGGGGAAATGAAAAACTGTTTTTT; CDR3aa: CASSQQGGNEKLFF
j_gene: TRBJ1-1; d_gene: NA; abundance: NA; v_gene: TRBV18; CDR3nt: TGTGCCAGCTCACCAAGCGGCCAGGCGAACACTGAAGCTTTCTTT; CDR3aa: CASSPSGQANTEAFF
j_gene: TRBJ2-1; d_gene: TRBD2; abundance: few; v_gene: TRBV15; CDR3nt: TGTGCCACCAGCAGTGCGAGGGACTATGACAATGAGCAGTTCTTC; CDR3aa: CATSSARDYDNEQFF
j_gene: TRBJ1-4; d_gene: NA; abundance: NA; v_gene: TRBV7-2; CDR3nt: TGTGCCAGCAGCTTAGGGGCAGTTAATAATGAAAAACTGTTTTTT; CDR3aa: CASSLGAVNNEKLFF
j_gene: TRBJ2-7; d_gene: NA; abundance: NA; v_gene: TRBV28; CDR3nt: TGTGCCAGCAGCCGGGGGTACTACGAGCAGTACTTC; CDR3aa: CASSRGYYEQYF
j_gene: TRBJ2-3; d_gene: TRBD2; abundance: NA; v_gene: TRBV11-2; CDR3nt: TGTGCCAGTGCCACGGGACTAGCGGGCACAGATACGCAGTATTTT; CDR3aa: CASATGLAGTDTQYF
j_gene: TRBJ2-3; d_gene: TRBD2; abundance: NA; v_gene: TRBV30; CDR3nt: TGTGCCTGGAGAGACCCGGGACTAGCGGGAGGTTTTAGGGAGCTTTTTAATACGCAGTATTTT; CDR3aa: CAWRDPGLAGGFRELFNTQYF
j_gene: TRBJ2-7; d_gene: TRBD1; abundance: NA; v_gene: TRBV3-1/TRBV3-2; CDR3nt: TGTGCCAGCAGCCATTTAAAAACAGGGGTTAACTCCTACGAGCAGTACTTC; CDR3aa: CASSHLKTGVNSYEQYF
j_gene: TRBJ1-2; d_gene: NA; abundance: NA; v_gene: TRBV7-9; CDR3nt: TGTGCCAGCAGCCTATTGGCAGCGGGAGATGGCTACACCTTC; CDR3aa: CASSLLAAGDGYTF
j_gene: TRBJ2-7; d_gene: TRBD2; abundance: NA; v_gene: TRBV19; CDR3nt: TGTGCCAGTAGTATAGATGGGACTAGCGCCACCTACGAGCAGTACTTC; CDR3aa: CASSIDGTSATYEQYF